The rows below give T cell receptor beta chains drawn from one sample of a study of T cell clones after liver transplantation. Profiled with immunoSEQ multiplex PCR; TCRdb holds only in-frame clones, not every one. The table includes roughly 80,000 clones, roughly 85% detected once. Material: CD4+ T cells from blood, obtained at the 22-month timepoint. Source of these receptors: a human patient who received a liver transplant. The graft donor may account for some of the T cells. Each CDR3 is given with its conserved first and last residue. The order of the fields is D gene, V gene, J gene, clone size, CDR3 DNA, CDR3 protein. A D gene is named only where the DNA matches it firmly. The size of a clone is reported for some rows only, either as once, few or many, or as a class for expanded clones.

-	TRBV7-9	TRBJ1-1	-	TGTGCCAGCAGCTTAGGAGAGCTTGAAGCTTTCTTT	CASSLGELEAFF
-	TRBV27	TRBJ1-4	-	TGTGCCAGCAGTTTATCAGGTCTGCCCGAAAAACTGTTTTTT	CASSLSGLPEKLFF
-	TRBV6-6	TRBJ1-3	few	TGTGCCTCTCAGGGAGGGAGGGTTAGTGGAAACACCATATATTTT	CASQGGRVSGNTIYF
TRBD2	TRBV2	TRBJ2-2	-	TGTGCCAGCAGCTTAACTAGCGGGGTGAACACCGGGGAGCTGTTTTTT	CASSLTSGVNTGELFF
-	TRBV9	TRBJ1-3	-	TGTGCCAGCAGCGTAAGTCCAGACCTAGGGGGACATCTAAACACCATATATTTT	CASSVSPDLGGHLNTIYF
TRBD1	TRBV7-8	TRBJ1-5	-	TGTGCCAGCACCCCGGAAGCCGGGACAGACAATCAGCCCCAGCATTTT	CASTPEAGTDNQPQHF
-	TRBV6-5	TRBJ1-2	-	TGTGCCAGCAGTCCAACGGCGGGTAACTATGGCTACACCTTC	CASSPTAGNYGYTF
TRBD1	TRBV15	TRBJ1-2	-	TGTGCCACCAGCAGAGTAGGGGGACAGGGTGCCTTTGGCTACACCTTC	CATSRVGGQGAFGYTF
TRBD1	TRBV2	TRBJ1-1	-	TGTGCCAGCAGGGGGGGACAGGGGATTATGAACACTGAAGCTTTCTTT	CASRGGQGIMNTEAFF
TRBD1	TRBV5-1	TRBJ2-6	-	TGCGCCAGCAGCTTGGTAGGACAGGGCTTATCTGGGGCCAACGTCCTGACTTTC	CASSLVGQGLSGANVLTF
-	TRBV27	TRBJ1-1	-	TGTGCCAGCAGATTATGGCGGGCCCTGAACACTGAAGCTTTCTTT	CASRLWRALNTEAFF
-	TRBV5-1	TRBJ2-3	-	TGCGCCAGCAGCTCCAGGGGTGGCACAGATACGCAGTATTTT	CASSSRGGTDTQYF
TRBD1	TRBV6-5	TRBJ1-2	-	TGTGCCAGCAGTTCCCATTCGACAGGGACCTATGGCTACACCTTC	CASSSHSTGTYGYTF
TRBD1	TRBV10-3	TRBJ2-5	-	TGTGCCATCAGGAGACAGGGCGTGGAGGAGACCCAGTACTTC	CAIRRQGVEETQYF
TRBD1	TRBV19	TRBJ1-5	-	TGTGCCAGTAGTCGCCGACAGGGTGTAGGTCAGCCCCAGCATTTT	CASSRRQGVGQPQHF
-	TRBV7-2	TRBJ1-5	few	TGTGCCAGCAGCCCGGGGGGGAGGGTCCAGCCCCAGCATTTT	CASSPGGRVQPQHF
TRBD1	TRBV5-4	TRBJ2-5	-	TGTGCCAGCAACTCCGGGACAGAGCAAGAGACCCAGTACTTC	CASNSGTEQETQYF
-	TRBV7-2	TRBJ2-6	-	TGTGCCAGCAGCTTACAAAAGGCCGGGGGGGCCAACGTCCTGACTTTC	CASSLQKAGGANVLTF
TRBD2	TRBV5-1	TRBJ2-3	-	TGCGCGAGCACGGCGGCGGGGGGCCGGACAGATACGCAGTATTTT	CASTAAGGRTDTQYF
TRBD1	TRBV7-2	TRBJ1-2	few	TGTGCCAGCAGCCAGGACAGGACTCCTAACTATGGCTACACCTTC	CASSQDRTPNYGYTF
-	TRBV7-2	TRBJ2-5	-	TGTGCCAGCAGGATGGTAGAGACCCAGTACTTC	CASRMVETQYF
TRBD1	TRBV4-2	TRBJ2-7	-	TGTGCCAGCAGCCTCGGGACAGGGGGAACCTACGAGCAGTACTTC	CASSLGTGGTYEQYF